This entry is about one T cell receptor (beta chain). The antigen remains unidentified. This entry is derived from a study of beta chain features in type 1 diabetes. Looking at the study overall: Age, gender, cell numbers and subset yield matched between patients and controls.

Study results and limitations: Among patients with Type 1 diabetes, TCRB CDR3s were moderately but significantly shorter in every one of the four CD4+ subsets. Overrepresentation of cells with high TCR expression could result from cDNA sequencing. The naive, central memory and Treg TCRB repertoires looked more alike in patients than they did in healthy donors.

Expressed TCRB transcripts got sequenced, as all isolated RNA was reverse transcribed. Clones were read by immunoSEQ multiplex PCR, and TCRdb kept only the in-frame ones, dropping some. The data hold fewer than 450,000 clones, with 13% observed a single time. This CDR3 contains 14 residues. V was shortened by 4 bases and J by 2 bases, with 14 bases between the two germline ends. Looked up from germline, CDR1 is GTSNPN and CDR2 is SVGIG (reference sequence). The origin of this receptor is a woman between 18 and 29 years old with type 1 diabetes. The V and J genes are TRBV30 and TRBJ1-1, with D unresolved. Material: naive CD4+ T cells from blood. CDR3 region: CAWTQTFLNTEAFF. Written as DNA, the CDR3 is TGTGCCTGGACACAAACCTTCTTAAACACTGAAGCTTTCTTT. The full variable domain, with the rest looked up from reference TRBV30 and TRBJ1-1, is SQTIHQWPATLVQPVGSPLSLECTVEGTSNPNLYWYRQAAGRGLQLLFYSVGIGQISSEVPQNLSASRPQDRQFILSSKKLLLSDSGFYLCAWTQTFLNTEAFFGQGTRLTVV.